These 27 T cell receptor beta chains were sequenced from one sample in a study of T-cell memory formation after mild COVID-19. MiXCR, run by TCRdb on the 5' RACE reads, gives a single entry per CDR3 protein. This table holds a few hundred thousand distinct CDR3 sequences, 13% to 15% found once. What was sequenced was PBMCs or a T cell subset sorted from them (not recorded which). Every receptor here comes from a young man who had mild COVID-19 (a few samples of this study predate the infection). Cell type and time point are not known.

CDR3 nucleotides: TGCGCCAGCAGCCTCGGGACTAGCGGGCGAGAGACCCAGTACTTC. Translating it yields CASSLGTSGRETQYF. This chain joins TRBV4-1 and TRBJ2-5; 12 nucleotides match TRBD2. The CDR3 is made up of 15 amino acids. Germline CDR1 and CDR2: MGHRA and YSYEKL. Trimming took 4 bases from V and 4 from J; bases not matched to a gene: 4.

This chain links TRBV6-2 or TRBV6-3 with TRBJ1-5, with D possibly being TRBD1 (5 bases). CDR1 and CDR2 (germline): MNHEY, SVGEGT. The CDR3 loop spans 16 amino acids. Trimming pared 0 bases from V and 3 bases from J, leaving 12 bases between. The CDR3 loop reads CASSYSNQGDNQPQHF. The CDR3 DNA reads TGTGCCAGCAGTTACTCGAATCAAGGGGACAATCAGCCCCAGCATTTT.

This sequence joins TRBV5-4 and TRBJ1-2; no definite D call. Trimming shortened V by 0 bases and J by 8 bases, and 8 bases separated the two germline ends. Germline CDR1 reads SGHNT; CDR2 reads YYREEE (reference sequence). This CDR3 region has 12 residues. CDR3 DNA sequence: TGTGCCAGCAGCTTGGATGGAAGGGGCTACACCTTC. Translated: CASSLDGRGYTF.

This clonotype was counted only a few times. The chain has TRBV20-1 and TRBJ2-7; the match to TRBD2 covers 8 bases. The CDR3 is 14 residues long. After removal of 6 bases from V and 3 bases from J, the junction contained 10 bases not matched to a gene. Germline V gene data show CDR1 as DFQATT and CDR2 as SNEGSKA (reference sequence). Written as DNA, the CDR3 is TGCAGTGCCCTCGGGAGCGGGGGCCTCTACGAGCAGTACGTC. This sequence encodes CSALGSGGLYEQYV.

This chain connects TRBV6-1 to TRBJ1-1, with TRBD1 identical over 7 bases. The CDR3 is made up of 16 amino acids. With V trimmed by 3 bases and J by 3 bases, 10 bases remained unmatched. Germline V CDR1 and CDR2: MNHNS, SASEGT. CDR3 DNA: TGTGCCAGCAGTGACCCCGGGACAGTGATGGACACTGAAGCTTTCTTT. Its translation is CASSDPGTVMDTEAFF.

This clonotype occurred a few times. The rearrangement links TRBV24-1 to TRBJ2-1, with TRBD2 matching 8 bases. J was trimmed by 6 bases and V by 1 base; bases with no gene match: 7. CDR1 and CDR2 from the germline V gene are KGHDR and SFDVKD. The CDR3 totals 16 residues. The CDR3 reads CATSDFGIAGSNEQFF. The CDR3 DNA is TGTGCCACCAGTGATTTCGGGATAGCGGGGTCCAATGAGCAGTTCTTC.

There are a few counts of this clonotype. CDR3 in amino acids: CASRGGGNEQFF. Here the CDR3 DNA reads TGTGCCAGCAGAGGCGGTGGGAATGAGCAGTTCTTC. The chain has TRBV2 and TRBJ2-1; D gene ambiguous. V was clipped by 6 bases and J by 7 bases, with 10 bases between them. This CDR3 comprises 12 residues. In germline, CDR1 is SNHLY, CDR2 FYNNEI.

The chain uses TRBV7-3 and TRBJ2-2; D call uncertain. Germline V gene sequence: CDR1 SGHTA, CDR2 FQGTGA. The CDR3 is 15 amino acids. Trimming removed 4 bases from V and 3 bases from J, with 12 bases in between. The CDR3 protein is CASSSASQYTGELFF. The CDR3 region has the DNA TGTGCCAGCAGCTCCGCATCCCAGTACACCGGGGAGCTGTTTTTT.

This clonotype appeared many times. The V and J genes are TRBV27 and TRBJ2-1; 10 nucleotides agree with TRBD2. J lost 6 bases, V lost 4 bases, and 9 bases had no gene match. The CDR3 consists of 16 residues. Germline V gene lookup returns CDR1 MNHEY and CDR2 SMNVEV (reference sequence). In DNA, the CDR3 is TGTGCCAGCAGTTCCCTTCGGAGCGGGGGGGCCAATGAGCAGTTCTTC. Amino acid sequence: CASSSLRSGGANEQFF.

This clonotype appeared many times. V usage is TRBV5-1 and J usage is TRBJ2-3, with D tentatively TRBD2 (6 bases). This CDR3 region has 17 residues. Germline assignment: CDR1 SGHRS and CDR2 YFSETQ. V lost 4 bases and J 2 bases, leaving 20 bases between the germline ends. CDR3 bases: TGCGCCAGCAGCCGGCCCGTCGCAGGAGGGCTCACAGATACGCAGTATTTT. It encodes CASSRPVAGGLTDTQYF.

This clonotype was observed once. The chain combines TRBV5-6 with TRBJ2-1; TRBD1 matches at 7 bases. Germline assignment: CDR1 SGHDT and CDR2 YYEEEE. Unmatched junction bases numbered 16, after V lost 4 bases and J lost 6 bases. The CDR3 extends over 17 amino acids. CDR3 bases: TGTGCCAGCAGCCTGGACAGGTTAGGTGAGGGCTTCAATGAGCAGTTCTTC. This translates into CASSLDRLGEGFNEQFF.

This clonotype was counted a few times. This sequence joins TRBV5-1 and TRBJ2-5; TRBD1 aligns across 9 bases. The V gene's germline CDR1 is SGHRS and CDR2 YFSETQ. CDR3 length equals 15 residues. With 4 bases clipped from V and 5 bases from J, the junction kept 9 bases outside the gene matches. The DNA of the CDR3 is TGCGCCAGCAGCACCGGACAGGGGAATACGGAGACCCAGTACTTC. Its protein is CASSTGQGNTETQYF.

This clonotype appeared many times. The J gene is TRBJ2-1, the V gene TRBV7-9; D is possibly TRBD1 (5 bases). Per the germline V gene, CDR1 is SEHNR and CDR2 is FQNEAQ (reference sequence). V was trimmed by 4 bases and J by 8 bases, leaving 18 bases between them. This CDR3 has 15 amino acids. The CDR3 sequence is CASSSEVAGFDEQFF. CDR3 bases: TGTGCCAGCAGCTCAGAGGTGGCAGGGTTCGATGAGCAGTTCTTC.

The sample holds many counts of this clonotype. The chain employs TRBV5-1 and TRBJ2-5, with a possible D match to TRBD2 (5 bases). Between the trimmed V and J ends, which lost 0 bases and 0 bases, there was a span of 9 bases. The CDR3 has 15 amino acids. Germline V lookup: CDR1 SGHRS, CDR2 YFSETQ. The CDR3 region has the DNA TGCGCCAGCAGCTTGGAGGAGGCCGACCAAGAGACCCAGTACTTC. It codes for CASSLEEADQETQYF.

This clonotype was counted many times. V usage is TRBV20-1 and J usage is TRBJ2-1, with D possibly matching TRBD2 (7 bases). Germline V gives CDR1 DFQATT, CDR2 SNEGSKA (reference sequence). This CDR3 contains 15 residues. V was trimmed by 6 bases and J by 3 bases, leaving 18 bases between them. The DNA of the CDR3 is TGCAGTGCCCCTTCACCGGGGGGCCTCTACAATGAGCAGTTCTTC. Amino acid sequence: CSAPSPGGLYNEQFF.

There are a few counts of this clonotype. The chain links TRBV10-3 to TRBJ2-1; either TRBD1 or TRBD2 may supply D (5 bases each). Germline V CDR1 and CDR2: ENHRY, SYGVKD. Trimming cost V 10 bases and J 5 bases, with 18 bases left between them. This CDR3 contains 14 residues. The chain's CDR3 is CASQSPGQDNEQFF. Here the CDR3 DNA reads TGTGCCAGCCAGAGCCCGGGGCAAGACAATGAGCAGTTCTTC.

This clonotype was seen a few times. The chain uses TRBV7-8 and TRBJ2-2, with 7 bases matching TRBD1. The CDR3 has 17 residues. The germline gives CDR1 SGHVS, CDR2 FQNEAQ. With 0 bases clipped from V and 3 bases from J, the junction kept 7 bases outside the gene matches. In DNA form, the CDR3 reads TGTGCCAGCAGCTTAGCGATAACAGGGGTTGACACCGGGGAGCTGTTTTTT. It yields the protein CASSLAITGVDTGELFF.

This clonotype has ten or more counts. J is TRBJ1-1 and V is TRBV6-2 or TRBV6-3, with D maybe TRBD1 (6 bases). Trimming removed 8 bases from V and 4 bases from J, with 11 bases in between. The germline gives CDR1 MNHEY, CDR2 SVGEGT. The CDR3 runs to 12 residues. CDR3 loop: CASGEGGTEAFF. The CDR3 DNA sequence: TGTGCCAGCGGAGAGGGGGGCACTGAAGCTTTCTTT.

This clonotype was counted only a few times. V is TRBV6-2 or TRBV6-3 and J is TRBJ2-7; the match to TRBD2 covers 8 bases. The germline V gene encodes CDR1 MNHEY and CDR2 SVGEGT. The CDR3 has 17 residues. The junction had 18 bases not matched to a gene; V was cut back by 4 bases and J by 7 bases. CDR3 sequence reads: CASSFASSGETGGEQYV. Written as DNA, the CDR3 is TGTGCCAGCAGTTTCGCCTCGAGCGGGGAGACGGGAGGGGAGCAGTACGTC.

The chain has TRBV7-9 and TRBJ2-7, with TRBD1 matching 7 bases. The germline CDR1 and CDR2 sequences are SEHNR and FQNEAQ (reference sequence). Trimming cost V 2 bases and J 6 bases; bases outside gene matches: 4. The CDR3 has 13 residues. CDR3: CASSLLSGGEQYF. Here the CDR3 DNA reads TGTGCCAGCAGCTTATTGTCAGGGGGCGAGCAGTACTTC. Drawing the rest from reference TRBV7-9 and TRBJ2-7, the complete variable domain is DTGVSQNPRHKITKRGQNVTFRCDPISEHNRLYWYRQTLGQGPEFLTYFQNEAQLEKSRLLSDRFSAERPKGSFSTLEIQRTEQGDSAMYLCASSLLSGGEQYFGPGTRLTVT.

This clonotype was counted many times. V is TRBV6-5 and J is TRBJ1-1, with 12 positions matching TRBD1. The CDR3 is 14 residues long. Germline V gene lookup returns CDR1 MNHEY and CDR2 SVGAGI. V dropped 2 bases and J dropped 6; count of bases not matched to a gene: 1. The CDR3 spells CASSYGTGGPEAFF. The CDR3 DNA reads as TGTGCCAGCAGTTACGGGACAGGGGGCCCTGAAGCTTTCTTT.

This clonotype was detected only a few times. The chain has TRBV7-3 and TRBJ2-3; the D gene could be TRBD1 or TRBD2 (5 bases each). With 2 bases removed from V and 1 base from J, the gap between germline ends came to 19 bases. The CDR3 is made up of 18 amino acids. The germline V gene has CDR1 SGHTA and CDR2 FQGTGA. The CDR3 bases are TGTGCCAGCAGCTTATCCGGTGGGGGATCGGGTGGCACAGATACGCAGTATTTT. This sequence encodes CASSLSGGGSGGTDTQYF.

The chain uses TRBV18 and TRBJ2-5; D might be TRBD2 (6 bases). Per germline, CDR1 KGHSH and CDR2 LQKENI. The length of the CDR3 is 16 residues. Trimming took 1 base from V and 3 from J, leaving 15 bases between them. Here the CDR3 reads CASSPLPVWGEETQYF. CDR3 nucleotide sequence: TGTGCCAGCTCACCACTACCTGTTTGGGGGGAAGAGACCCAGTACTTC. Full variable domain (missing parts from reference TRBV18 and TRBJ2-5): NAGVMQNPRHLVRRRGQEARLRCSPMKGHSHVYWYRQLPEEGLKFMVYLQKENIIDESGMPKERFSAEFPKEGPSILRIQQVVRGDSAAYFCASSPLPVWGEETQYFGPGTRLLVL.

This clonotype was counted many times. The chain couples TRBV4-1 to TRBJ2-1; a possible D gene is TRBD2 (5 bases). This CDR3 contains 15 residues. CDR1 and CDR2 from the germline V gene are MGHRA and YSYEKL. V was pared by 1 base and J by 7 bases, with 14 bases between. CDR3: CASSQGPGLANEQFF. CDR3 sequence (DNA): TGCGCCAGCAGCCAAGGGCCTGGACTGGCAAATGAGCAGTTCTTC.

This chain links TRBV7-2 with TRBJ2-5; weak D call: TRBD2 (6 bases). V was cut by 4 bases and J by 1 base, with 13 bases left in between. CDR1 SGHTA and CDR2 FQGNSA come from the germline V gene. This CDR3 has 15 residues. CDR3 sequence: CASSSRVGLQETQYF. Here the CDR3 DNA reads TGTGCCAGCAGCTCCCGTGTGGGACTCCAAGAGACCCAGTACTTC.

This clonotype was seen only a few times. This chain connects TRBV7-8 to TRBJ2-7, with 10 bases matching TRBD1. V shed 5 bases, J shed 0 bases, and the junction held 4 bases outside the gene matches. Germline V CDR1 and CDR2: SGHVS, FQNEAQ. The CDR3 spans 15 residues. CDR3: CASSPGQGSSYEQYV. CDR3 coding DNA: TGTGCCAGCAGCCCGGGACAGGGGAGCTCCTACGAGCAGTACGTC.

The chain employs TRBV5-1 and TRBJ2-1; D may match TRBD1 or TRBD2 (5 bases each). The CDR3 length is 17 residues. Deletions cut 5 bases from V and 0 bases from J, with 18 bases between. Germline CDR1 reads SGHRS; CDR2 reads YFSETQ. CDR3 coding DNA: TGCGCCAGCAGTTCCTTGACTACCGGGACCTCCTACAATGAGCAGTTCTTC. This codes for CASSSLTTGTSYNEQFF.